The source of this TCR beta chain is a study of response to subunit inactivated influenza vaccine. Study-wide points: A suggestion made by the authors is that each seasonal influenza vaccination recruits few new T cells.

Using its own MiXCR run on the RT-PCR reads, TCRdb lists one record per CDR3 protein. Of over 800,000 distinct CDR3 sequences listed, less than 25% were seen once; the top ten hold roughly a tenth. As regards this clonotype: The antigen is not known.

Sequenced here: PBMCs from blood, sampled around 5 days after vaccination. The receptor comes from a man aged 45 to 65 who received an inactivated influenza vaccine.

CDR3 in amino acids: CSATALAGNLNEQFF. As DNA, the CDR3 is TGCAGTGCTACCGCGCTAGCGGGTAATCTTAATGAGCAGTTCTTC. V usage is TRBV20-1 and J usage is TRBJ2-1, with 8 bases identical to TRBD2. Trimming removed 4 bases from V and 7 bases from J; junction bases left unmatched: 12. This CDR3 spans 15 amino acids. CDR1 is DFQATT, CDR2 SNEGSKA, per germline (reference sequence).